These 9 T cell receptor beta chains came from one sample sequenced in a study of CD8 T cells in Susac syndrome. The RNA input was about 0.5 to 1 ug, and it was reverse transcribed with random hexamers. TCRdb reanalysed the immunoSEQ multiplex PCR reads using MiXCR and keeps one entry per CDR3 protein. The data hold 100,000 to 150,000 distinct CDR3 sequences, with over 85% observed a single time. Specimen: CD8+ T cells from PBMCs. The receptors come from a human donor with multiple sclerosis.

DNA of the CDR3: TGTGCCAGCAGCTTAGGCGATAGCGGATACGAGCAGTACGTC. As protein: CASSLGDSGYEQYV. The gene calls are TRBV7-2 and TRBJ2-7; a weak D match, TRBD2 (6 bases). CDR3 length: 14 amino acids. Germline CDR1 and CDR2: SGHTA and FQGNSA. Trimming removed 1 base at V and 4 bases at J, with 11 bases between.

The chain combines TRBV20-1 with TRBJ2-6, with D unclear. V lost 5 bases to trimming and J lost 3 bases, with 5 bases between them. This CDR3 contains 12 residues. Germline assignment: CDR1 DFQATT and CDR2 SNEGSKA (reference sequence). DNA for the CDR3: TGCAGTGCTCTGCATGGGGCCAACGTCCTGACTTTC. Translating gives CSALHGANVLTF.

This chain links TRBV28 with TRBJ2-5; D uncertain. CDR3 length equals 13 residues. The germline V gene has CDR1 MDHEN and CDR2 SYDVKM. Trimming shortened V by 4 bases and J by 5 bases, and 11 bases separated the two germline ends. As DNA, the CDR3 is TGTGCCAGCAGTTCCCTCATTGGGGAGACCCAGTACTTC. Amino acid sequence: CASSSLIGETQYF.

The chain has TRBV9 and TRBJ2-3; no firm D call. Germline V gene lookup returns CDR1 SGDLS and CDR2 YYNGEE. This CDR3 is built from 11 residues. V was clipped by 3 bases and J by 8 bases, with 7 bases between them. Here the CDR3 reads CASSASSTQYF. CDR3 coding DNA: TGTGCCAGCAGCGCCTCTAGTACGCAGTATTTT.

This clonotype was detected only once. The V gene is TRBV7-8, the J gene TRBJ2-5, with a weak D call TRBD2 (6 bases). The CDR3 consists of 18 residues. CDR1 and CDR2 (germline): SGHVS, FQNEAQ. V was trimmed by 1 base and J by 5 bases, leaving 23 bases between them. The CDR3: CASSLDPGCRGVRETQYF. CDR3 sequence (DNA): TGTGCCAGCAGCTTAGACCCTGGATGTCGCGGGGTTAGGGAGACCCAGTACTTC.

The chain combines TRBV29-1 with TRBJ2-5; a weak D match, TRBD2 (5 bases). The CDR3 runs to 14 residues. Trimming removed 6 bases at V and 3 bases at J, with 17 bases between. Germline CDR1 reads SQVTM; CDR2 reads ANQGSEA. CDR3 nucleotides: TGCAGCGTATTGAAGTTCGTAGCGAAAGAGACCCAGTACTTC. It encodes CSVLKFVAKETQYF.

This chain links TRBV5-1 with TRBJ2-7; D possibly uses TRBD1 or TRBD2 (6 bases each). Per germline, CDR1 SGHRS and CDR2 YFSETQ. The CDR3 sequence is 15 residues long. Trimming stripped 1 base from V and 4 bases from J, with 15 bases between. CDR3 coding DNA: TGCGCCAGCAGCTTGCTACCGGGGGCGGGATACGAGCAGTACTTC. Protein sequence: CASSLLPGAGYEQYF.

The rearrangement links TRBV27 to TRBJ2-1; D not resolved. V was clipped by 7 bases and J by 4 bases, with 14 bases between them. Germline loops: CDR1 MNHEY, CDR2 SMNVEV (reference sequence). The CDR3 spans 14 residues. The CDR3 sequence is CASIGFGSYNEQFF. CDR3 DNA sequence: TGTGCCAGCATCGGGTTCGGGTCATACAATGAGCAGTTCTTC.

This clonotype occurred once. The CDR3 is CASRETPNTEAFF. For the CDR3, the DNA is TGTGCCAGCAGAGAGACACCAAACACTGAAGCTTTCTTT. V is TRBV2 and J is TRBJ1-1, with D uncertain. Germline V gives CDR1 SNHLY, CDR2 FYNNEI. Trimming shortened V by 6 bases and J by 2 bases, and 10 bases separated the two germline ends. This CDR3 spans 13 amino acids.